Listed below are T cell receptor beta chains from one sample, sequenced in a study of glioma-infiltrating T cells after dendritic cell vaccination. This table comes from immunoSEQ multiplex PCR, and its TCRdb copy is limited to in-frame clones, with some not included. The sample contains approximately 99,000 clones, approximately 80% of which appear only once. The sequencing here drew on blood, taken after dendritic cell vaccination. Receptors were obtained from a human donor with glioblastoma. Both conserved end residues are part of each CDR3. The order of the fields is V gene, clone size, J gene, D gene, CDR3 protein, CDR3 DNA. The D gene is left open where the match is weak. Expanded clones get a size class; other rows say once, few or many, or leave the size out.

TRBV29-1	few	TRBJ1-5	TRBD1	CSVGGQGVGQPQHF	TGCAGCGTGGGAGGACAGGGAGTGGGTCAGCCCCAGCATTTT
TRBV19	.	TRBJ2-1	.	CASSITPRVTYNEQFF	TGTGCCAGTAGTATTACCCCGCGGGTAACCTACAATGAGCAGTTCTTC
TRBV25-1	.	TRBJ2-1	.	CASSEQDSDLGEQFF	TGTGCCAGCAGCGAACAGGATTCCGACCTGGGTGAGCAGTTCTTC
TRBV12-5	.	TRBJ2-3	TRBD2	CASGLQLRLAGGTDTQYF	TGTGCTAGTGGTTTGCAGCTTCGACTAGCGGGGGGCACAGATACGCAGTATTTT
TRBV7-2	.	TRBJ1-2	.	CASSLVAGNYGYTF	TGTGCCAGCAGCTTAGTTGCCGGGAACTATGGCTACACCTTC
TRBV28	.	TRBJ1-5	TRBD1	CASSPHEGTGRNQPQHF	TGTGCCAGCAGTCCGCACGAAGGGACAGGGAGAAATCAGCCCCAGCATTTT
TRBV7-9	.	TRBJ1-2	TRBD1	CASGGQGKIPIGYTF	TGTGCCAGCGGAGGACAGGGGAAAATCCCAATTGGCTACACCTTC
TRBV18	.	TRBJ2-2	.	CASSIYEVANTGELFF	TGTGCCAGCTCAATCTACGAAGTCGCGAACACCGGGGAGCTGTTTTTT
TRBV5-6	once	TRBJ1-1	.	CASSLVLGPEAFF	TGTGCCAGCAGCTTGGTTTTGGGGCCCGAAGCTTTCTTT
TRBV6-1	.	TRBJ1-2	.	CASRPTGGGWYTF	TGTGCCAGCCGACCCACGGGGGGTGGTTGGTACACCTTC
TRBV7-9	few	TRBJ1-2	TRBD1	CASSFDRAYGYTF	TGTGCCAGCAGCTTCGACAGGGCCTATGGCTACACCTTC
TRBV7-3	.	TRBJ2-5	TRBD2	CASSFYRGGALETQYF	TGTGCCAGCAGCTTCTACCGCGGGGGGGCTCTAGAGACCCAGTACTTC
TRBV2	.	TRBJ2-1	.	CASSGTVDLSQGQFF	TGTGCCAGCAGCGGAACGGTGGACCTCAGTCAGGGGCAGTTCTTC
TRBV4-1	.	TRBJ2-1	.	CASSQDSRAPGLAGPVNEQFF	TGCGCCAGCAGCCAAGATAGCCGCGCACCTGGGTTGGCGGGGCCCGTTAATGAGCAGTTCTTC
TRBV28	.	TRBJ1-2	.	CASTPIGGDYGYTF	TGTGCCAGCACTCCAATCGGGGGGGACTATGGCTACACCTTC
TRBV7-9	.	TRBJ2-7	TRBD2	CASSLGSGGFSSYEQYF	TGTGCCAGCAGCTTGGGTAGCGGGGGGTTTAGCTCCTACGAGCAGTACTTC
TRBV28	.	TRBJ2-7	.	CASSLPQGGPNEQYF	TGTGCCAGCAGTTTACCGCAGGGGGGCCCTAACGAGCAGTACTTC
TRBV21-1	.	TRBJ1-1	.	CASSPQTGGSEAFF	TGTGCCAGCAGCCCCCAGACAGGGGGCTCTGAAGCTTTCTTT
TRBV5-1	once	TRBJ2-1	.	CASSPGESSYNEQFF	TGCGCCAGCAGCCCAGGGGAGAGCTCCTACAATGAGCAGTTCTTC
TRBV9	.	TRBJ2-1	TRBD1	CASSQGQDYNEQFF	TGTGCCAGCAGCCAGGGACAGGACTACAATGAGCAGTTCTTC
TRBV28	.	TRBJ1-1	.	CASSLLNTEAFF	TGTGCCAGCAGTCTTTTGAACACTGAAGCTTTCTTT
TRBV5-1	.	TRBJ1-2	TRBD1	CASSPGQGEGYTF	TGCGCCAGCAGCCCGGGACAGGGAGAAGGCTACACCTTC
TRBV5-6	.	TRBJ2-1	TRBD2	CASSFGLPGGGEQFF	TGTGCCAGCAGCTTCGGTCTCCCGGGAGGCGGTGAGCAGTTCTTC
TRBV6-1	.	TRBJ1-4	TRBD1	CASTPPGQGYEKLFF	TGTGCCAGCACTCCCCCGGGACAGGGGTATGAAAAACTGTTTTTT
TRBV7-9	.	TRBJ2-1	TRBD2	CASRLAGGPYNEQFF	TGTGCCAGCAGACTAGCGGGAGGGCCCTACAATGAGCAGTTCTTC
TRBV6-5	.	TRBJ2-7	TRBD1	CASRPGQGREQYF	TGTGCCAGCAGACCGGGACAGGGGCGCGAGCAGTACTTC
TRBV2	few	TRBJ1-1	TRBD1	CASSVNRGFTEAFF	TGTGCCAGCAGTGTTAACAGGGGGTTTACTGAAGCTTTCTTT
TRBV29-1	.	TRBJ2-3	.	CSVEGRARSTDTQYF	TGCAGCGTTGAAGGCAGGGCGAGGTCAACAGATACGCAGTATTTT
TRBV28	.	TRBJ2-7	TRBD1	CATDRGQGVYEQYF	TGTGCCACCGACCGGGGACAGGGTGTTTACGAGCAGTACTTC
TRBV7-6	.	TRBJ2-1	.	CASSVSGRNSNEQFF	TGTGCCAGCAGCGTCAGCGGACGGAATTCTAATGAGCAGTTCTTC
TRBV6-1	.	TRBJ1-1	TRBD1	CASSEVGTGGTEAFF	TGTGCCAGCAGTGAAGTGGGGACAGGGGGTACTGAAGCTTTCTTT
TRBV7-9	.	TRBJ2-7	.	CALRGAATYEQYF	TGTGCCTTACGGGGGGCAGCCACCTACGAGCAGTACTTC
TRBV6-5	.	TRBJ2-1	.	CASKVGAVDYNEQFF	TGTGCCAGCAAGGTTGGGGCAGTAGACTACAATGAGCAGTTCTTC
TRBV2	.	TRBJ1-1	.	CASSEQGQFGTEAFF	TGTGCCAGCAGTGAACAGGGACAATTCGGCACTGAAGCTTTCTTT
TRBV2	.	TRBJ2-3	TRBD1	CASSVKAGQGATDTQYF	TGTGCCAGCAGTGTAAAGGCGGGACAGGGGGCGACAGATACGCAGTATTTT
TRBV19	.	TRBJ1-2	TRBD1	CASINNRGNYGYTF	TGTGCCAGTATAAATAACAGGGGGAACTATGGCTACACCTTC
TRBV28	.	TRBJ1-2	.	CASSLLWAAPTSDGYTF	TGTGCCAGCAGTTTACTTTGGGCAGCCCCGACGTCGGATGGCTACACCTTC
TRBV9	.	TRBJ2-3	TRBD2	CASSVSGSTDTQYF	TGTGCCAGCAGCGTTAGCGGGAGTACAGATACGCAGTATTTT
TRBV10-3	medium-sized	TRBJ2-2	TRBD1	CAIRLQGATGELFF	TGTGCCATCAGACTCCAGGGGGCCACGGGGGAGCTGTTTTTT
TRBV4-1	.	TRBJ1-6	TRBD1	CASSQGTGNSPLHF	TGCGCCAGCAGCCAAGGGACAGGGAATTCACCCCTCCACTTT
TRBV2	.	TRBJ2-7	TRBD1	CASSAKTGYYEQYF	TGTGCCAGCAGTGCTAAGACAGGGTACTACGAGCAGTACTTC
TRBV5-4	.	TRBJ2-5	TRBD2	CASSLRSAGETQYF	TGTGCCAGCAGCTTGAGGTCAGCGGGGGAGACCCAGTACTTC
TRBV7-9	.	TRBJ2-7	.	CASSLGSAAYEQYF	TGTGCCAGCAGCTTAGGGTCTGCGGCCTACGAGCAGTACTTC
TRBV2	once	TRBJ2-7	TRBD2	CASRWEGEQYF	TGTGCCAGCAGGTGGGAGGGCGAGCAGTACTTC
TRBV19	.	TRBJ2-3	TRBD2	CASSKTAPAGVTQYF	TGTGCCAGTAGTAAGACAGCTCCGGCGGGGGTTACGCAGTATTTT
TRBV6-4	.	TRBJ1-1	.	CASIRDRLGGKSWSSTEAFF	TGTGCCAGCATTCGGGACCGTTTGGGGGGGAAGTCTTGGTCTAGCACTGAAGCTTTCTTT
TRBV5-1	.	TRBJ2-1	.	CATQPELAYNEQFF	TGCGCCACTCAGCCCGAACTAGCCTACAATGAGCAGTTCTTC
TRBV7-3	.	TRBJ1-1	.	CASSSQRDTEAFF	TGTGCCAGCAGCTCTCAGAGGGACACTGAAGCTTTCTTT